This T cell receptor (beta chain) was recorded in a study of blood T cell repertoires in COVID-19. Trimming cost V 9 bases and J 4 bases; bases outside gene matches: 4. This CDR3 comprises 14 residues. Germline lookup yields CDR1 SNHLY and CDR2 FYNNEI. Original data processing: Reference gene primer amplification yielded estimated nucleated cell counts. Profiled with immunoSEQ multiplex PCR; TCRdb holds only in-frame clones, not every one. The V and J calls and clone size come from that table; D and trimming were worked out from the DNA. The sample records approximately 260,000 clones, roughly 88% being singletons. This clone has more than one count but fewer than ten. Which cohort a participant joined came from the clinical history participants gave.

The chain carries TRBV2 and TRBJ2-5; 14 bases are shared with TRBD2. The sequence was collected from a woman aged 35 to 49 with acute COVID-19. Material: PBMCs or T cells enriched from blood (not recorded which). CDR3 sequence reads: CASQGLAGVETQYF. The CDR3 DNA is TGTGCCAGTCAGGGACTAGCGGGAGTAGAGACCCAGTACTTC.